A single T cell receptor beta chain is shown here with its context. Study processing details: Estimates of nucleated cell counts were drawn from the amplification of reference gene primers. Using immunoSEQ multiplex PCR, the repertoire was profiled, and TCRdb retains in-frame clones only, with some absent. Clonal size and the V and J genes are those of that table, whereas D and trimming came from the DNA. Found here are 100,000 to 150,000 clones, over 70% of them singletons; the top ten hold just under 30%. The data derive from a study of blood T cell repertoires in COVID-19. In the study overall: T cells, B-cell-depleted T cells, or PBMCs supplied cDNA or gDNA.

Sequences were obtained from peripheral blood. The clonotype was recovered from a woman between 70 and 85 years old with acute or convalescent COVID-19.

The CDR3 sequence: CASSGPLRGANTEAFF. CDR3 in DNA: TGTGCCAGCAGTGGCCCCCTAAGGGGCGCGAACACTGAAGCTTTCTTT. The chain uses TRBV2 and TRBJ1-1; tentatively, D is TRBD1 (5 bases). From germline, CDR1 is SNHLY and CDR2 FYNNEI. With 4 bases removed from V and 1 base from J, the gap between germline ends came to 16 bases. The CDR3 length is 16 residues.